Listed below are T cell receptor beta chains from one sample, sequenced in a study of OX40 agonist ivuxolimab in advanced cancers. Measured with immunoSEQ multiplex PCR; TCRdb has only the in-frame clones, and not every one. The repertoire holds about 15,000 clones, with about nine tenths as singletons. The input for sequencing was CD4+ or CD8+ T cells sorted from blood, taken in a trial of the OX40 agonist ivuxolimab. These receptors were collected from an adult with an advanced solid tumor such as melanoma, head and neck, liver or kidney cancer. The CDR3 runs from the conserved cysteine through the conserved F or W. The D gene is left open where the match is weak. The size field is filled for only some rows; it gives once, few, many or a size class.

size,J,D,V,DNA,CDR3
-,TRBJ2-7,TRBD1,TRBV29-1,TGCAGCGTTGAAAGCCAGGGGGCCTACGAGCAGTACTTC,CSVESQGAYEQYF
-,TRBJ1-2,TRBD1,TRBV7-8,TGTGCCAGCAGCCTACCGGGACAGGGGGTCTATGGCTACACCTTC,CASSLPGQGVYGYTF
-,TRBJ2-7,TRBD1,TRBV5-1,TGCGCCAGCAGCCCTCGGGACAGTTGGACCTACGAGCAGTACTTC,CASSPRDSWTYEQYF
-,TRBJ2-3,-,TRBV6-6,TGTGCCAGCAGTTCCACGGACGGAGATACGCAGTATTTT,CASSSTDGDTQYF
-,TRBJ2-7,TRBD1,TRBV5-5,TGTGCCAGCAGCGCAGGGACAGGGCACTACGAGCAGTACTTC,CASSAGTGHYEQYF
once,TRBJ2-2,-,TRBV18,TGTGCCAGCTCACCCGAGGGTCCCGGGGAGCTGTTTTTT,CASSPEGPGELFF
once,TRBJ1-1,TRBD1,TRBV7-9,TGTGCCAGCAGCTCCCGGGACAGGGATGAAGCTTTCTTT,CASSSRDRDEAFF
once,TRBJ2-3,TRBD1,TRBV13,TGTGCCAGCAGCACCCACCAGGGGGCAAGAGATACGCAGTATTTT,CASSTHQGARDTQYF
-,TRBJ1-5,TRBD1,TRBV27,TGTGCCAGCAAGGGGACAGGGGGCGAGCAAATCAATCAGCCCCAGCATTTT,CASKGTGGEQINQPQHF
-,TRBJ2-7,-,TRBV10-2,TGCGCCAGCAGGGTCCAGGCAGCCTACGAGCAGTACTTC,CASRVQAAYEQYF
-,TRBJ2-5,-,TRBV5-5,TGTGCCAGCAGCTTGGCCTCGCTAGGACAAGAGACCCAGTACTTC,CASSLASLGQETQYF
-,TRBJ2-6,-,TRBV18,TGTGCCAGCTCACCTCAGGGGAGCTCTGGGGCCAACGTCCTGACTTTC,CASSPQGSSGANVLTF
-,TRBJ2-3,-,TRBV2,TGTGCCAGTGGGGGGTCTTGGGGAGATACGCAGTATTTT,CASGGSWGDTQYF
-,TRBJ2-7,-,TRBV6-9,TGTGCCAGCAGTTATGCTGGATACGAGCAGTACTTC,CASSYAGYEQYF
-,TRBJ1-1,-,TRBV18,TGTGCCAGCTCACCAGTTAGGGACTTATCCCCTGAAGCTTTCTTT,CASSPVRDLSPEAFF
few,TRBJ2-7,-,TRBV4-2,TGTGCCAGCAGCCAAGAAGAAACGGAAAACTACGAGCAGTACTTC,CASSQEETENYEQYF
-,TRBJ1-2,-,TRBV5-6,TGTGCCAGCAACCCGGGAGTGGGGCATGGCTATGGCTACACCTTC,CASNPGVGHGYGYTF
-,TRBJ2-1,-,TRBV4-1,TGCGCCAGCAGCCAAATATCGACTTCCTACAATGAGCAGTTCTTC,CASSQISTSYNEQFF
-,TRBJ2-7,-,TRBV4-2,TGTGCCAGCAGCCCGTTGACAGTAAGCTCCTACGAGCAGTACTTC,CASSPLTVSSYEQYF
-,TRBJ2-5,TRBD2,TRBV11-2,TGTGCCAGCAGCTTGGGCCATGAGGTGGGAGGGGAAAAAGAGACCCAGTACTTC,CASSLGHEVGGEKETQYF
-,TRBJ2-3,-,TRBV7-9,TGTGCCAGCAGCTTATCCATAATGGATAGTGTTGCTACAGATACGCAGTATTTT,CASSLSIMDSVATDTQYF
-,TRBJ2-5,-,TRBV25-1,TGTGCCAGCAGCCTGGGGATGGGGGAGACCCAGTACTTC,CASSLGMGETQYF
-,TRBJ2-3,-,TRBV14,TGTGCCAGCAGCCCCGGGACTTTCACAGATACGCAGTATTTT,CASSPGTFTDTQYF
-,TRBJ1-5,-,TRBV15,TGTGCCACCAGCGCCGGTAGCAATCAGCCCCAGCATTTT,CATSAGSNQPQHF
-,TRBJ2-5,-,TRBV15,TGTGCCACCAGCAGACCATCAGGGATCCAAGAGACCCAGTACTTC,CATSRPSGIQETQYF
-,TRBJ2-7,TRBD2,TRBV11-2,TGTGCCAGCAGCCCCGGTGAAAGGGGACTATACGAGCAGTACTTC,CASSPGERGLYEQYF
-,TRBJ1-1,-,TRBV5-5,-,CASSLGSTSVTEAFF
-,TRBJ2-1,TRBD2,TRBV27,TGTGCCAGCAGTTTATTCGGCGGGAGCTCCTACAATGAGCAGTTCTTC,CASSLFGGSSYNEQFF
-,TRBJ1-1,-,TRBV7-9,TGTGCCAGCAGCTTAGTAGTTGACACTGAAGCTTTCTTT,CASSLVVDTEAFF
-,TRBJ2-7,-,TRBV10-3,TGTGCCATCAGTGGAGGGCACTACGAGCAGTACTTC,CAISGGHYEQYF
-,TRBJ2-7,TRBD2,TRBV27,TGTGCCAGCAGTACAGCGGGAAACCTCTACGAGCAGTACTTC,CASSTAGNLYEQYF
-,TRBJ1-5,-,TRBV19,TGTGCCAGTAGTATAGCTACAGGTAGGAGCAATCAGCCCCAGCATTTT,CASSIATGRSNQPQHF
-,TRBJ2-1,TRBD2,TRBV11-2,TGTGCCAGCAGCTTAGGTTCTAGCGGGAGTAGGAATGAGCAGTTCTTC,CASSLGSSGSRNEQFF
-,TRBJ2-7,-,TRBV2,TGTGCCAGCATTGGGCACTTCTACGAGCAGTACTTC,CASIGHFYEQYF
-,TRBJ1-3,TRBD1,TRBV11-2,TGTGCCAGCAGCTCCACCGGGACAGGGGGAAACACCATATATTTT,CASSSTGTGGNTIYF
-,TRBJ2-1,TRBD2,TRBV10-1,TGCGCCAGCAGTCCCTACGCGGGAGGGTTACGTGAGCAGTTCTTC,CASSPYAGGLREQFF
-,TRBJ1-2,-,TRBV10-1,TGCGCCAGCAGTTTTAGCAAGTCGCGAAAGACCTATGGCTACACCTTC,CASSFSKSRKTYGYTF
-,TRBJ2-7,TRBD2,TRBV12-5,TGTGCTAGTGGTTTCGTTCCTCTAGCGGGAGATAGTTCGGGCGAGCAGTACTTC,CASGFVPLAGDSSGEQYF
-,TRBJ2-1,TRBD2,TRBV7-9,TGTGCCAGCAGCTTAAGGACTAGCGGGAATATGCTCCACAATGAGCAGTTCTTC,CASSLRTSGNMLHNEQFF
-,TRBJ2-7,-,TRBV7-9,TGTGCCAGCAGCTTAGTACTAACTGTTGAGCAGTACTTC,CASSLVLTVEQYF
-,TRBJ2-7,-,TRBV29-1,TGCAGCGTTCGAGTTTCCTACGAGCAGTACTTC,CSVRVSYEQYF
-,TRBJ1-1,-,TRBV5-4,TGTGCCAGCAGCTTTGGACAGTTGAAGAGGTCTAATGAAGCTTTCTTT,CASSFGQLKRSNEAFF
-,TRBJ2-2,TRBD2,TRBV19,TGTGCCAGTAGAATTATTACTAGCGTCAACACCGGGGAGCTGTTTTTT,CASRIITSVNTGELFF
-,TRBJ1-1,-,TRBV6-5,TGTGCCAGCAGTTGGGGCGTGAACACTGAAGCTTTCTTT,CASSWGVNTEAFF
-,TRBJ2-7,TRBD1,TRBV19,TGTGCCAGTAGGGGTTTAATTGGGACAGGGATCTACGAGCAGTACTTC,CASRGLIGTGIYEQYF
-,TRBJ2-7,-,TRBV7-2,TGTGCCAGCAGCGCAACTAGGACCTACGAGCAGTACTTC,CASSATRTYEQYF
-,TRBJ2-7,TRBD1,TRBV7-2,TGTGCCAGCAGTCATTTAACCGGGACAGGGGCCTACGAGCAGTACTTC,CASSHLTGTGAYEQYF
-,TRBJ1-3,-,TRBV5-4,TGTGCCAGCAGCTTCGGACACCTGACCTCTGGAAACACCATATATTTT,CASSFGHLTSGNTIYF
-,TRBJ1-1,-,TRBV25-1,TGTGCCAGCAGTGACTCCGACACAGGTGTGAGCTCTTTCTTT,CASSDSDTGVSSFF
-,TRBJ2-1,-,TRBV5-1,TGCGCCAGCAGCTTGGAGTCGAGCTCCTACAATGAGCAGTTCTTC,CASSLESSSYNEQFF
-,TRBJ2-7,-,TRBV5-6,TGTGCCAGCAGCTCCCACCGCTACGAGCAGTACTTC,CASSSHRYEQYF
-,TRBJ1-5,TRBD1,TRBV14,TGTGCCAGCAGCCAAGATATCGGGACAGCTTTCTATAGCAATCAGCCCCAGCATTTT,CASSQDIGTAFYSNQPQHF
-,TRBJ1-6,-,TRBV6-6,TGTGCCAGCAGCCATGGGACGGTGAATTCACCCCTCCACTTT,CASSHGTVNSPLHF
-,TRBJ2-1,-,TRBV5-5,TGTGCCAGCAGCTTGGTTGCTTACAATGAGCAGTTCTTC,CASSLVAYNEQFF